This is a list of T cell receptor beta chains from one sample in a study of T cell responses to AZD1222 COVID-19 vaccine. TCRdb keeps only in-frame clones here, not all; method: immunoSEQ multiplex PCR. Of some 130,000 clones in the sample, over 80% were seen once. The specimen comprised peripheral blood, sampled 28 days after the second AZD1222 dose. The receptors come from an adult who received the AZD1222 COVID-19 vaccine. CDR3s include the opening cysteine and the closing phenylalanine or tryptophan. The D gene is left open where the match is weak. Clone size, where shown, is once, few, many, or a class for clones that have expanded.

clone_size,j_call,d_call,v_call,cdr3_aa,cdr3_nt
.,TRBJ2-7,TRBD1,TRBV11-3,CASSLNFGDRDLSYEQYF,TGTGCCAGCAGCTTAAATTTTGGGGACAGGGACCTTTCCTACGAGCAGTACTTC
once,TRBJ2-7,.,TRBV6-5,CASSFSRQGRGEQYF,TGTGCCAGCAGTTTCTCAAGACAGGGGAGGGGCGAGCAGTACTTC
.,TRBJ2-1,.,TRBV1,CTSSQADSGGGYNEQFF,TGCACCAGCAGCCAGGCGGATAGCGGGGGAGGATACAATGAGCAGTTCTTC
.,TRBJ2-6,.,TRBV6-5,CASSDFEANVLTF,TGTGCCAGCAGCGACTTTGAGGCCAACGTCCTGACTTTC
.,TRBJ2-3,.,TRBV5-1,CASSLGRVRDTQYF,TGCGCCAGCAGCTTGGGAAGGGTCAGGGATACGCAGTATTTT
.,TRBJ1-1,.,TRBV6-1,CATETEQNTEAFF,TGTGCCACTGAGACAGAGCAGAACACTGAAGCTTTCTTT
once,TRBJ1-5,.,TRBV28,CASSLWSDQPQHF,TGTGCCAGCAGTTTATGGTCGGATCAGCCCCAGCATTTT
.,TRBJ2-5,.,TRBV14,CASSQDWGKETQYF,TGTGCCAGCAGCCAAGATTGGGGGAAAGAGACCCAGTACTTC
.,TRBJ2-7,.,TRBV27,CASSDHYEQYF,TGTGCCAGCAGTGACCACTACGAGCAGTACTTC
.,TRBJ2-2,.,TRBV19,CASSGSANTGELFF,TGTGCCAGTAGTGGTAGCGCGAACACCGGGGAGCTGTTTTTT
.,TRBJ1-2,.,TRBV5-1,CASSSPGGMGGYTF,TGCGCCAGCAGCTCCCCGGGGGGTATGGGAGGCTACACCTTC
.,TRBJ2-7,.,TRBV5-1,CASSLGLGGDEQYF,TGCGCCAGCAGCTTGGGGTTAGGGGGGGACGAGCAGTACTTC
once,TRBJ1-1,.,TRBV3-1/TRBV3-2,CASSQDWGTEAFF,TGTGCCAGCAGCCAAGATTGGGGCACTGAAGCTTTCTTT
.,TRBJ1-1,.,TRBV2,CASTVRQLGTEAFF,TGTGCCAGCACCGTACGGCAGCTCGGCACTGAAGCTTTCTTT
.,TRBJ2-2,.,TRBV6-5,CASCRVIANTGELFF,TGTGCCAGCTGTCGCGTGATCGCGAACACCGGGGAGCTGTTTTTT
.,TRBJ1-1,.,TRBV12-3/TRBV12-4,CASSPEGTEAFF,TGTGCCAGCAGTCCCGAAGGGACTGAAGCTTTCTTT
.,TRBJ1-6,TRBD1,TRBV3-1/TRBV3-2,CASSQDWGTGYNSPLHF,TGTGCCAGCAGCCAAGATTGGGGGACAGGCTATAATTCACCCCTCCACTTT
.,TRBJ1-4,.,TRBV30,CAWTDSATNEKLFF,TGTGCCTGGACGGACTCTGCAACTAATGAAAAACTGTTTTTT
.,TRBJ1-1,TRBD1,TRBV10-3,CAILGTGLTEAFF,TGTGCCATCTTAGGGACAGGGTTGACTGAAGCTTTCTTT
.,TRBJ1-5,TRBD1,TRBV19,CASSWAGGRDQPQHF,TGTGCCAGTAGTTGGGCAGGGGGCCGGGATCAGCCCCAGCATTTT
.,TRBJ2-7,.,TRBV4-2,CASSQGLGSYEQYF,TGTGCCAGCAGCCAAGGGCTTGGGTCCTACGAGCAGTACTTC
.,TRBJ2-3,.,TRBV5-1,CASSGRAGNTDTQYF,TGCGCCAGCAGCGGACGGGCAGGAAACACAGATACGCAGTATTTT
once,TRBJ2-2,.,TRBV7-3,CASSFGPDTGELFF,TGTGCCAGCAGCTTCGGGCCCGACACCGGGGAGCTGTTTTTT
.,TRBJ2-7,TRBD1,TRBV18,CASSPSGTGTYEQYF,TGTGCCAGCTCACCCTCCGGGACAGGGACCTACGAGCAGTACTTC
.,TRBJ2-3,.,TRBV30,CAWSATLERTQYF,TGTGCCTGGAGTGCCACCTTGGAGAGGACGCAGTATTTT
.,TRBJ1-2,.,TRBV10-3,CAISFQGTGNVYGYTF,TGTGCCATCAGTTTCCAGGGGACGGGGAACGTTTATGGCTACACCTTC
.,TRBJ1-2,.,TRBV19,CASLTGTRSNYGYTF,TGTGCCAGTCTGACTGGGACGCGGAGTAACTATGGCTACACCTTC
.,TRBJ2-2,.,TRBV18,CASSPGVSGELFF,TGTGCCAGCTCACCGGGGGTCAGCGGGGAGCTGTTTTTT
.,TRBJ1-2,.,TRBV28,CASSPNGARQAYYGYTF,TGTGCCAGCAGTCCCAATGGCGCCAGACAGGCCTACTATGGCTACACCTTC
.,TRBJ1-1,.,TRBV7-6,CASSLGPTLIGAFF,TGTGCCAGCAGCTTAGGGCCCACCTTGATTGGGGCTTTCTTT